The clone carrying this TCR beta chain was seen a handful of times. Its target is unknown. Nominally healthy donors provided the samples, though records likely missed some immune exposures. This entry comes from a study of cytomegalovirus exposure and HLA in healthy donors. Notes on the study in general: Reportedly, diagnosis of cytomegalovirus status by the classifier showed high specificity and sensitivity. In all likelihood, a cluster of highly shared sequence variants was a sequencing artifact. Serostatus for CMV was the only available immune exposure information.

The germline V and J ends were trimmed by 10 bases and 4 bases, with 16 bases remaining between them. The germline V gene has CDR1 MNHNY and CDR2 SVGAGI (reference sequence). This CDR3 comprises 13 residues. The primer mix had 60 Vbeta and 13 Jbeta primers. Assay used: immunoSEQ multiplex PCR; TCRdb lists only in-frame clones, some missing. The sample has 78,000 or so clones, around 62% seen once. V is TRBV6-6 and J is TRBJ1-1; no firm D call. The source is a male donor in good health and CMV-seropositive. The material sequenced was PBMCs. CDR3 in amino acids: CATRAGQVTEAFF. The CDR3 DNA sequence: TGTGCCACCCGAGCTGGGCAGGTCACTGAAGCTTTCTTT.